The 27 T cell receptor beta chains reported below all come from one sample, sequenced in a study of neoadjuvant anti-PD-1 for oral cavity cancer. The sample's time point: after neoadjuvant nivolumab, at surgical resection. Assay used: immunoSEQ multiplex PCR; TCRdb lists only in-frame clones, some missing. Of about 68,000 clones detected, 70% to 90% appear once; the ten largest clones hold more than 3%. Sample: PBMCs, taken after nivolumab (anti-PD-1) treatment. The receptors here all came from a person aged 40 to 85 with oral cavity squamous cell carcinoma.

The rearrangement joins TRBV2 to TRBJ2-7; D remains ambiguous. Germline-derived CDR1 and CDR2 are SNHLY and FYNNEI. V gave up 8 bases and J gave up 0 bases, with 11 bases separating them. This CDR3 has 13 amino acids. CDR3 DNA sequence: TGTGCCAGCGAGTCGGCGAGCTCCTACGAGCAGTACTTC. The encoded protein is CASESASSYEQYF.

The chain employs TRBV27 and TRBJ2-7; TRBD2 matches 8 bases. Trimming cost V 2 bases and J 1 base; bases outside gene matches: 1. The length of the CDR3 is 14 residues. The germline CDR1 and CDR2 sequences are MNHEY and SMNVEV (reference sequence). CDR3 loop: CASSLQRGSYEQYF. CDR3 nucleotides: TGTGCCAGCAGTTTACAGCGGGGGTCCTACGAGCAGTACTTC.

This clone is a singleton in its sample. The rearrangement joins TRBV2 to TRBJ1-5; a possible D gene is TRBD1 (5 bases). This CDR3 has 14 amino acids. V was cut by 0 bases and J by 7 bases, with 10 bases left in between. Germline V gene lookup returns CDR1 SNHLY and CDR2 FYNNEI. The CDR3 region is CASSEAWGEQPQHF. The CDR3 nucleotides read TGTGCCAGCAGTGAAGCATGGGGGGAACAGCCCCAGCATTTT.

The chain couples TRBV5-8 to TRBJ1-2; TRBD1 is a possible D gene (5 bases). Germline lookup yields CDR1 SGHTS and CDR2 YDEGEE. The CDR3 sequence is 14 residues long. Trimming left V 4 bases short and J 5 bases short, with 15 bases between. In nucleotides, the CDR3 is TGTGCCAGCAGCCCGACAGAAAACCGTTATGGCTACACCTTC. Protein product: CASSPTENRYGYTF. Filled out from reference TRBV5-8 and TRBJ1-2, the complete variable domain reads EAGVTQSPTHLIKTRGQQATLRCSPISGHTSVYWYQQALGLGLQFLLWYDEGEERNRGNFPPRFSGRQFPNYSSELNVNALELEDSALYLCASSPTENRYGYTFGSGTRLTVV.

This chain uses TRBV6-6 with TRBJ2-5; D may be TRBD2 (6 bases). CDR1 is MNHNY, CDR2 SVGAGI, per germline (reference sequence). Trimming took 2 bases from V and 5 from J, leaving 12 bases between them. This CDR3 region has 14 residues. The chain's CDR3 is CASSYPGDVETQYF. The CDR3 bases are TGTGCCAGCAGTTACCCGGGGGACGTGGAGACCCAGTACTTC.

The chain combines TRBV5-4 with TRBJ2-1; maybe TRBD2 (5 bases). The CDR3 contains 16 residues. V was shortened by 0 bases and J by 0 bases, with 10 bases between the two germline ends. CDR1 is SGHNT, CDR2 YYREEE, per germline (reference sequence). The CDR3 bases are TGTGCCAGCAGCTTGGGGGGAGACGTCTCCTACAATGAGCAGTTCTTC. This sequence encodes CASSLGGDVSYNEQFF.

The V call is TRBV10-2, the J call TRBJ2-1; D might be TRBD2 (5 bases). Trimming took 8 bases from V and 9 from J, leaving 14 bases between them. The length of the CDR3 is 12 residues. Germline-derived CDR1 and CDR2 are WSHSY and SAAADI. The CDR3 protein is CASLGESPEQFF. The DNA for the CDR3 is TGCGCCAGCCTCGGGGAGTCCCCTGAGCAGTTCTTC.

This clone has just a few counts. The chain employs TRBV7-8 and TRBJ1-4, with 8 positions matching TRBD1. The germline V gene has CDR1 SGHVS and CDR2 FQNEAQ. J lost 8 bases, V lost 8 bases, and 4 bases had no gene match. CDR3 length: 12 amino acids. The CDR3 region is CASSGDREKLFF. The CDR3 DNA reads TGTGCCAGCTCGGGGGACAGGGAAAAACTGTTTTTT.

This clone was counted only a few times. The chain links TRBV30 to TRBJ2-4; D possibly uses TRBD1 or TRBD2 (5 bases each). CDR3 length: 17 amino acids. Germline lookup yields CDR1 GTSNPN and CDR2 SVGIG (reference sequence). Trimming pared 0 bases from V and 0 bases from J, leaving 15 bases between. CDR3 sequence: CAWSVLGDALAKNIQYF. The DNA of the CDR3 is TGTGCCTGGAGTGTCCTTGGGGACGCGCTAGCCAAAAACATTCAGTACTTC.

V and J are TRBV7-3 and TRBJ2-5, with TRBD2 matching over 11 bases. This CDR3 contains 15 residues. Looked up from germline, CDR1 is SGHTA and CDR2 is FQGTGA. Trimming removed 3 bases from V and 5 bases from J; junction bases left unmatched: 5. The CDR3 is CASSLTSGMGETQYF. CDR3 DNA sequence: TGTGCCAGCAGCTTGACTAGCGGGATGGGCGAGACCCAGTACTTC.

The V call is TRBV6-1, the J call TRBJ1-2; D uncertain. Trimming pared 3 bases from V and 8 bases from J, leaving 19 bases between. Germline loops: CDR1 MNHNS, CDR2 SASEGT. The CDR3 runs to 15 residues. Here the CDR3 reads CASSDLYVIRYGYTF. The CDR3, as DNA: TGTGCCAGCAGTGATCTTTACGTCATCCGCTACGGCTACACCTTC.

There are a few counts of this clone. The chain couples TRBV6-5 to TRBJ2-3; D gene unclear. This CDR3 spans 11 amino acids. The V end lost 3 bases, the J end lost 6 bases, and 4 bases lay between the germline ends. Germline V lookup: CDR1 MNHEY, CDR2 SVGAGI. The CDR3: CASSYSDTQYF. As DNA, the CDR3 is TGTGCCAGCAGTTATTCTGATACGCAGTATTTT.

The chain has TRBV19 and TRBJ2-1, with D uncertain. The CDR3 runs 14 residues. V shed 3 bases and J shed 8 bases, with 14 bases lying between them. Germline V gives CDR1 LNHDA, CDR2 SQIVND (reference sequence). The chain's CDR3 is CASSISRLGDEQFF. The CDR3 region has the DNA TGTGCCAGTAGTATCTCCCGCTTAGGCGATGAGCAGTTCTTC.

The chain uses TRBV7-3 and TRBJ1-2, with D possibly matching TRBD1 (5 bases). Trimming cost V 0 bases and J 0 bases, with 17 bases left between them. This CDR3 has 18 amino acids. The V gene's germline CDR1 is SGHTA and CDR2 FQGTGA. DNA of the CDR3: TGTGCCAGCAGCTTAACGAAGGAGGGAAGAGGGGCTAACTATGGCTACACCTTC. It translates to CASSLTKEGRGANYGYTF.

The chain is built from TRBV28 and TRBJ2-5; 7 positions agree with TRBD1. Germline V CDR1 and CDR2: MDHEN, SYDVKM. The CDR3 consists of 12 residues. Losses at the gene ends were 8 bases for V and 5 bases for J; bases not matched to a gene: 5. The CDR3 region is CASETGWETQYF. The CDR3 DNA reads TGTGCCAGCGAGACAGGGTGGGAGACCCAGTACTTC.

V usage is TRBV19 and J usage is TRBJ2-1; no clear D. Germline CDR1 LNHDA, CDR2 SQIVND (reference sequence). The CDR3 consists of 14 residues. Trimming shortened V by 7 bases and J by 8 bases, and 18 bases separated the two germline ends. CDR3 nucleotides: TGTGCCAGTATCCCGCGAGGCCGCCGGGATGAGCAGTTCTTC. It encodes CASIPRGRRDEQFF.

V gene TRBV6-6 combines with J gene TRBJ1-2; 7 nucleotides match TRBD1. This CDR3 contains 15 residues. Unmatched junction bases numbered 4, after V lost 0 bases and J lost 3 bases. The V gene's germline CDR1 is MNHNY and CDR2 SVGAGI (reference sequence). The CDR3 DNA follows: TGTGCCAGCAGTTACTCCGGGACAGTCGACTATGGCTACACCTTC. Translated, it gives CASSYSGTVDYGYTF.

The chain couples TRBV19 to TRBJ2-2; weak D call: TRBD2 (5 bases). The CDR3 is 17 amino acids. CDR1 and CDR2 from the germline V gene are LNHDA and SQIVND (reference sequence). The V end was cut by 3 bases, the J end by 4 bases, with 18 bases between. CDR3 loop: CASSIVMPSEGTGELFF. The CDR3, as DNA: TGTGCCAGTAGTATTGTAATGCCCTCCGAGGGCACCGGGGAGCTGTTTTTT. Full variable domain (missing parts from reference TRBV19 and TRBJ2-2): DGGITQSPKYLFRKEGQNVTLSCEQNLNHDAMYWYRQDPGQGLRLIYYSQIVNDFQKGDIAEGYSVSREKKESFPLTVTSAQKNPTAFYLCASSIVMPSEGTGELFFGEGSRLTVL.

The rearrangement uses TRBV27 and TRBJ1-1; no clear D gene. V was clipped by 6 bases and J by 2 bases, with 13 bases between them. Germline CDR1 MNHEY, CDR2 SMNVEV (reference sequence). The CDR3 covers 14 residues. CDR3 nucleotides: TGTGCCAGCAGCTCAGCCATCCTTAACACTGAAGCTTTCTTT. The encoded protein is CASSSAILNTEAFF.

The chain combines TRBV5-4 with TRBJ2-6, with 8 bases matching TRBD1. This CDR3 region has 16 residues. Germline assignment: CDR1 SGHNT and CDR2 YYREEE (reference sequence). With 7 bases clipped from V and 2 bases from J, the junction kept 8 bases outside the gene matches. CDR3 nucleotide sequence: TGTGCCAGCGCCCTCTCAGGGGGCGCTGGGGCCAACGTCCTGACTTTC. It is translated as CASALSGGAGANVLTF.

CDR3 bases: TGCAGCGTCAAATCAGGGGTTAGGGACACTGAAGCTTTCTTT. Translating gives CSVKSGVRDTEAFF. J is TRBJ1-1 and V is TRBV29-1; TRBD1 is a possible D gene (6 bases). In germline, CDR1 is SQVTM, CDR2 ANQGSEA. The germline V and J ends were trimmed by 6 bases and 3 bases, with 17 bases remaining between them. The CDR3 covers 14 residues.

The V gene is TRBV6-6, the J gene TRBJ2-3; unclear D gene. CDR1 is MNHNY, CDR2 SVGAGI, per germline (reference sequence). The CDR3 runs to 13 residues. Trimming removed 7 bases at V and 3 bases at J, with 11 bases between. Written as DNA, the CDR3 is TGTGCCAGCACCCCTAGTGTGACAGATACGCAGTATTTT. Translating gives CASTPSVTDTQYF.

This rearrangement joins TRBV12-5 to TRBJ2-5; perhaps TRBD2 as D (6 bases). Per the germline V gene, CDR1 is LGHNT and CDR2 is FRNRAP. The V and J ends lost 5 bases and 7 bases respectively, with 17 bases between them. There are 14 residues in the CDR3. CDR3 protein: CASGHSTAGGTQYF. The CDR3 DNA reads TGTGCTAGTGGTCACAGCACAGCCGGGGGGACCCAGTACTTC.

This chain connects TRBV19 to TRBJ2-2; the D gene is possibly TRBD2 (6 bases). Trimming left V 4 bases short and J 6 bases short, with 15 bases between. This CDR3 has 15 residues. From germline, CDR1 is LNHDA and CDR2 SQIVND (reference sequence). CDR3 region: CASSSWRETSGELFF. Written as DNA, the CDR3 is TGTGCCAGTAGTAGCTGGAGGGAGACATCCGGGGAGCTGTTTTTT.

The V call is TRBV2, the J call TRBJ2-2; D possibly matches TRBD1 or TRBD2 (5 bases each). The germline V and J ends were trimmed by 8 bases and 6 bases, with 10 bases remaining between them. CDR1 is SNHLY, CDR2 FYNNEI, per germline. The CDR3 is 12 amino acids. In DNA form, the CDR3 reads TGTGCCAGCCGGGACGTCGCCGGGGAGCTGTTTTTT. This sequence encodes CASRDVAGELFF. Filled out from reference TRBV2 and TRBJ2-2, the complete variable domain reads EPEVTQTPSHQVTQMGQEVILRCVPISNHLYFYWYRQILGQKVEFLVSFYNNEISEKSEIFDDQFSVERPDGSNFTLKIRSTKLEDSAMYFCASRDVAGELFFGEGSRLTVL.

This sequence joins TRBV5-1 and TRBJ1-2; maybe TRBD1 (6 bases). V dropped 0 bases and J dropped 8 bases, with 11 bases sitting between them. The CDR3 covers 13 residues. From germline, CDR1 is SGHRS and CDR2 YFSETQ. The CDR3 sequence: CASSLAAGEGYTF. The CDR3, as DNA: TGCGCCAGCAGCTTGGCCGCAGGGGAAGGCTACACCTTC.

This sequence joins TRBV10-3 and TRBJ1-5; D remains ambiguous. The germline CDR1 and CDR2 sequences are ENHRY and SYGVKD. The V end lost 0 bases, the J end lost 1 base, and 10 bases lay between the germline ends. This CDR3 region has 16 residues. CDR3: CAISESTTDSNQPQHF. CDR3 coding DNA: TGTGCCATCAGTGAGTCGACTACAGACAGCAATCAGCCCCAGCATTTT.